This entry is about one T cell receptor beta chain. The antigen remains undetermined. The data are from a study of cytomegalovirus exposure and HLA in healthy donors. The study, taken as a whole, reports: Analysis was carried out at a later point, and it linked a missense DCLRE1C variant to TCR beta V- and J-gene trimming.

The PCR employed 60 Vbeta primers together with 13 Jbeta primers. Sequencing was performed with immunoSEQ multiplex PCR; in TCRdb, only in-frame clones are kept and a portion is missing. Of about 150,000 clones listed, roughly 80% were seen once; the top ten hold roughly 7.1%. Looked up from germline, CDR1 is MNHNS and CDR2 is SASEGT. This CDR3 spans 14 amino acids. Trimming at V came to 8 bases and at J to 2 bases, leaving 7 bases not matched to a gene. The sequencing input was PBMCs. The rearrangement links TRBV6-1 to TRBJ2-7; 9 nucleotides agree with TRBD2. The sequence derives from a young man in good health and CMV-seropositive. The CDR3 DNA reads TGTGCCAGCTCTAGGGAGCGGGAGGCCTACGAGCAGTACTTC. Amino acids: CASSREREAYEQYF.